This TCR beta chain was identified in a study of blood T cell repertoires in COVID-19. Germline V lookup: CDR1 SGHVS, CDR2 FNYEAQ. The CDR3 spans 15 residues. Trimming took 4 bases from V and 2 from J, leaving 14 bases between them. Generated by immunoSEQ multiplex PCR, the TCRdb table keeps only in-frame clones and is missing some. The sample carries 90,000 to 110,000 clones, 80% to 90% recorded once. This clone was detected only a few times. Material: peripheral blood. The TCR originated in a woman aged 65 to 85 with acute or convalescent COVID-19. The chain couples TRBV7-6 to TRBJ1-1; no firm D call. CDR3 bases: TGTGCCAGCAGCTCCCCACGCGGGGTCAACACTGAAGCTTTCTTT. The encoded protein is CASSSPRGVNTEAFF.